The sample holds a few counts of the clone carrying this TCR beta chain. Its antigen is unidentified. This sample was taken from a study of human T cells and chemical hapten exposure. Study details: An approximately 2 cm by approximately 2 cm inner upper arm patch received 2% DPC for sensitization.

Study-level points and caveats: After DPC sensitization, TCRs above 1 in 1000 frequency showed no change. Significantly more large CDR3 similarity clusters arose among expanded TCRs than among controls. Patch test score showed a positive correlation with PT1 expanded TCR counts.

This sample's time point: patch test 2, 6 weeks after DPC sensitization. The treatment denotes: therapeutic diphenylcyclopropenone sensitization with weekly scalp DPC. TCRdb used MiXCR to reprocess the RACE reads, holding one entry per CDR3 protein. The table includes 360,000 or so distinct CDR3 sequences, around 6% detected once. The CDR3 contains 13 residues. Trimming stripped 6 bases from V and 5 bases from J, with 11 bases between. Germline values: CDR1 MNHNY, CDR2 SVGAGI (reference sequence). This sequence joins TRBV6-6 and TRBJ2-1, with D possibly TRBD1 on 6 matching bases. The sequence was obtained from a woman aged 18 to 35 with alopecia areata. Some clones in this sample may be carry-over from other donors' samples. The specimen was whole blood, collected in connection with sensitization to the hapten diphenylcyclopropenone (DPC). This CDR3 is CASRYRANNEQFF. DNA of the CDR3: TGTGCCAGCAGGTACAGGGCTAACAATGAGCAGTTCTTC.